What follows are 5 T cell receptor beta chains derived from one specimen sequenced in a study of cytomegalovirus exposure and HLA in healthy donors. The PCR was carried out with 60 Vbeta primers and 13 Jbeta primers. Method: immunoSEQ multiplex PCR; TCRdb's copy keeps in-frame clones and lacks some. The sample has roughly 190,000 clones, around 77% seen once. Sequenced: PBMCs. These receptors all come from a female donor in good health and CMV-seronegative.

The V and J genes are TRBV5-1 and TRBJ2-1; tentative D call: TRBD2 (5 bases). V dropped 4 bases and J dropped 1 base, with 9 bases sitting between them. The CDR3 totals 14 residues. Germline V gene lookup returns CDR1 SGHRS and CDR2 YFSETQ. This chain's CDR3 is CASSNDYSYNEQFF. CDR3 in DNA: TGCGCCAGCAGCAACGACTATTCCTACAATGAGCAGTTCTTC.

This rearrangement joins TRBV5-1 to TRBJ1-6; 9 bases are a match to TRBD1. From germline, CDR1 is SGHRS and CDR2 YFSETQ. The trim removed 0 bases at V and 8 bases at J, leaving 6 bases unmatched. This CDR3 contains 16 residues. CDR3 DNA: TGCGCCAGCAGCTTGGTCCGGGACAGGGTTCATTCACCCCTCCACTTT. The encoded protein is CASSLVRDRVHSPLHF.

This clone was found a few times. The gene calls are TRBV28 and TRBJ1-1, with a tentative D call TRBD1 (5 bases). Per germline, CDR1 MDHEN and CDR2 SYDVKM. The ends were cut back, 6 bases at V and 10 bases at J, with 24 bases in the middle. The CDR3 runs 15 residues. The CDR3 loop is CASSPSGAGGLGAFF. The CDR3 DNA reads as TGTGCCAGCAGCCCTAGTGGCGCGGGGGGTCTGGGAGCTTTCTTT.

The chain is built from TRBV5-6 and TRBJ1-2, with 8 bases aligning to TRBD1. This CDR3 has 15 amino acids. With 6 bases clipped from V and 6 bases from J, the junction kept 13 bases outside the gene matches. Germline V lookup: CDR1 SGHDT, CDR2 YYEEEE. CDR3 residues: CASTARTGMSDGYTF. CDR3 coding DNA: TGTGCCAGCACCGCCCGGACAGGGATGAGCGATGGCTACACCTTC.

The chain is built from TRBV11-2 and TRBJ1-4; TRBD1 matches 7 bases. The CDR3 extends over 17 amino acids. Per the germline V gene, CDR1 is SGHAT and CDR2 is FQNNGV. V was pared by 5 bases and J by 1 base, with 10 bases of the junction left unmatched. The CDR3 sequence is CASSVMRDSLTNEKLFF. The DNA for the CDR3 is TGTGCCAGCAGCGTAATGCGGGACAGCTTAACTAATGAAAAACTGTTTTTT.